This paragraph covers one T cell receptor (beta chain) sequence. Its antigen is currently unknown. Data came from immunoSEQ multiplex PCR; TCRdb stores just in-frame clones and leaves some out. The sample records roughly 150,000 clones, roughly nine tenths being singletons. The sample originates from a study of T cell responses to AZD1222 COVID-19 vaccine. Study-wide findings and caveats: Elevations in Spike-specific TCR breadth and depth followed administration of two AZD1222 doses. Repertoires were sampled only after the peak T cell response.

This clonotype originated in an adult who received the AZD1222 COVID-19 vaccine. Sample: peripheral blood, taken 28 days after the second AZD1222 dose.

CDR3 sequence: CASSLSAGIRETQYF. CDR3 DNA sequence: TGTGCCAGCAGCTTGTCGGCAGGGATCCGAGAGACCCAGTACTTC. The chain recombines TRBV5-4 with TRBJ2-5; a weak D match, TRBD1 (5 bases). The V and J ends lost 1 base and 4 bases respectively, with 14 bases between them. The V gene's germline CDR1 is SGHNT and CDR2 YYREEE (reference sequence). This CDR3 region has 15 residues.